These 28 T cell receptor beta chains share one sample of origin, sequenced in a study of T cell changes during pregnancy in multiple sclerosis. Assay: immunoSEQ multiplex PCR; the TCRdb copy retains only in-frame clones and omits some. The sample has tens of thousands of clones; 94% are singletons. The material sequenced was peripheral blood, taken after pregnancy. The source of these receptors is a female donor in good health, enrolled as a control in a pregnancy study.

The chain couples TRBV28 to TRBJ2-7; D is ambiguous. The CDR3 runs 13 residues. Germline CDR1 reads MDHEN; CDR2 reads SYDVKM. V dropped 2 bases and J dropped 3 bases, with 8 bases sitting between them. CDR3 sequence (DNA): TGTGCCAGCAGTTTAAGAGGATACTACGAGCAGTACTTC. Translation: CASSLRGYYEQYF.

The rearrangement joins TRBV6-4 to TRBJ2-1, with a tentative D call TRBD2 (6 bases). Germline CDR1 and CDR2: MRHNA and SNTAGT. The CDR3 consists of 14 residues. V was pared by 5 bases and J by 5 bases, with 13 bases between. The CDR3 sequence is CASSPDGTHNEQFF. The DNA of the CDR3 is TGTGCCAGCAGTCCCGATGGGACTCACAATGAGCAGTTCTTC.

The CDR3 bases are TGTGCCAGCAGGGAGGTAGCGGGAGGAAAATACAATGAGCAGTTCTTC. It yields the protein CASREVAGGKYNEQFF. The genes are TRBV28 and TRBJ2-1; 10 bases match TRBD2. Looked up from germline, CDR1 is MDHEN and CDR2 is SYDVKM. V shed 6 bases and J 4 bases; nucleotides not matched to a gene: 9. CDR3 length: 16 amino acids.

The chain employs TRBV5-1 and TRBJ2-7, with 11 nucleotides matching TRBD1. CDR3 size: 15 residues. J lost 5 bases, V lost 4 bases, and 8 bases had no gene match. From germline, CDR1 is SGHRS and CDR2 YFSETQ. CDR3 DNA: TGCGCCAGCAGCCCGGGGGACAGGGGGATTGACGAGCAGTACTTC. Its translation: CASSPGDRGIDEQYF.

This clone has only one observation. CDR3 sequence (DNA): TGTGCCAGCAGCTTGTGTGGGCCCCCCACAGGCCTGGGGATTGGTCAGCCCCAGCATTTT. Translation: CASSLCGPPTGLGIGQPQHF. The chain recombines TRBV5-4 with TRBJ1-5; a weak D match, TRBD1 (5 bases). The CDR3 consists of 20 residues. CDR1 SGHNT and CDR2 YYREEE come from the germline V gene (reference sequence). The germline V and J ends were trimmed by 1 base and 6 bases, with 29 bases remaining between them.

V is TRBV27 and J is TRBJ2-1; 8 positions match TRBD2. Germline-derived CDR1 and CDR2 are MNHEY and SMNVEV (reference sequence). V shed 6 bases, J shed 2 bases, and the junction held 6 bases outside the gene matches. This CDR3 has 15 amino acids. For the CDR3, the DNA is TGTGCCAGCAGGATACGGGAGGGCCCCTACAATGAGCAGTTCTTC. Amino acids: CASRIREGPYNEQFF.

The rearrangement uses TRBV28 and TRBJ2-7; no definite D call. Germline-derived CDR1 and CDR2 are MDHEN and SYDVKM. Trimming pared 5 bases from V and 4 bases from J, leaving 12 bases between. The CDR3 sequence is 13 residues long. The CDR3 coding sequence is TGTGCCAGCAGTCTGGGCCCTCGGTACGAGCAGTACTTC. This translates into CASSLGPRYEQYF.

J is TRBJ2-7 and V is TRBV19; 8 nucleotides match TRBD2. V trimming: 8 bases; J trimming: 6 bases; junction bases outside the gene matches: 12. Germline CDR1 and CDR2: LNHDA and SQIVND (reference sequence). The length of the CDR3 is 14 residues. The CDR3 DNA follows: TGTGCCAGTTCGCCCTCGGGGGGGGTGGGCGAGCAGTACTTC. As protein: CASSPSGGVGEQYF.

The V call is TRBV19, the J call TRBJ1-5; tentative D call: TRBD1 (5 bases). V shed 1 base and J shed 6 bases, with 10 bases lying between them. The CDR3 length is 14 residues. Germline CDR1 reads LNHDA; CDR2 reads SQIVND (reference sequence). The DNA of the CDR3 is TGTGCCAGTAGTATAGGCAGGGCCGGTCAGCCCCAGCATTTT. It encodes CASSIGRAGQPQHF.

V usage is TRBV11-2 and J usage is TRBJ2-1, with 12 nucleotides matching TRBD2. CDR3 length: 15 amino acids. Germline CDR1 and CDR2: SGHAT and FQNNGV. Trimming cost V 2 bases and J 9 bases; bases outside gene matches: 5. The CDR3 spells CASSLRLAGEGEQFF. CDR3 bases: TGTGCCAGCAGCTTACGACTAGCGGGAGAAGGTGAGCAGTTCTTC.

The chain carries TRBV7-9 and TRBJ2-5; TRBD1 is a possible D gene (5 bases). Germline V CDR1 and CDR2: SEHNR, FQNEAQ (reference sequence). This CDR3 contains 18 residues. Trimming pared 5 bases from V and 1 base from J, leaving 23 bases between. CDR3 region: CASSILGWGPESQETQYF. CDR3 coding DNA: TGTGCCAGCAGCATCCTAGGGTGGGGCCCCGAAAGCCAAGAGACCCAGTACTTC.

The genes are TRBV6-1 and TRBJ2-7; 7 nucleotides match TRBD1. The V and J ends lost 6 bases and 0 bases, in that order; junction bases with no gene match: 5. CDR1 and CDR2 from the germline V gene are MNHNS and SASEGT. The CDR3 runs 14 residues. This CDR3 reads CASSEDRNSYEQYF. CDR3 nucleotides: TGTGCCAGCAGCGAGGACAGGAACTCCTACGAGCAGTACTTC.

This clone was counted a single time. This chain uses TRBV5-1 with TRBJ1-1; no definite D call. Per the germline V gene, CDR1 is SGHRS and CDR2 is YFSETQ. This CDR3 has 15 residues. The V gene lost 1 base and the J gene lost 5 bases, with 15 bases spanning the gap. The CDR3 coding sequence is TGCGCCAGCAGCTTGAACTACCCGATCCCGACTGAAGCTTTCTTT. Encoded protein: CASSLNYPIPTEAFF.

In regard to this clone: The sample holds other DNA sequences that translate to the same CDR3. This chain joins TRBV5-1 and TRBJ2-1, with 7 bases fitting TRBD2. CDR3 length: 14 amino acids. Germline V gives CDR1 SGHRS, CDR2 YFSETQ. The ends lost 3 bases at V and 2 bases at J; junction bases unmatched: 2. In DNA form, the CDR3 reads TGCGCCAGCAGCTCCGCGGGAGCCTACAATGAGCAGTTCTTC. It encodes CASSSAGAYNEQFF. The entire variable domain, with the rest obtained from reference TRBV5-1 and TRBJ2-1, is as follows: KAGVTQTPRYLIKTRGQQVTLSCSPISGHRSVSWYQQTPGQGLQFLFEYFSETQRNKGNFPGRFSGRQFSNSRSEMNVSTLELGDSALYLCASSSAGAYNEQFFGPGTRLTVL.

The chain recombines TRBV5-1 with TRBJ1-2; D is uncertain. V lost 0 bases and J 4 bases, leaving 13 bases between the germline ends. Germline V CDR1 and CDR2: SGHRS, YFSETQ. The CDR3 totals 15 residues. Here the CDR3 reads CASSLERQTIYGYTF. The CDR3 region has the DNA TGCGCCAGCAGCTTGGAGAGGCAGACGATCTATGGCTACACCTTC. The full variable domain, its missing parts supplied by reference TRBV5-1 and TRBJ1-2, is KAGVTQTPRYLIKTRGQQVTLSCSPISGHRSVSWYQQTPGQGLQFLFEYFSETQRNKGNFPGRFSGRQFSNSRSEMNVSTLELGDSALYLCASSLERQTIYGYTFGSGTRLTVV.

A single count supports this clone. The chain employs TRBV30 and TRBJ1-1, with a possible D match to TRBD1 (5 bases). Germline V gives CDR1 GTSNPN, CDR2 SVGIG (reference sequence). This CDR3 region has 12 residues. V lost 3 bases, J lost 4 bases, and 9 bases lay in between. The CDR3 reads CAWSQGRTEAFF. The CDR3 DNA reads as TGTGCCTGGAGCCAGGGCCGCACTGAAGCTTTCTTT. The full variable domain, completed using reference TRBV30 and TRBJ1-1, is SQTIHQWPATLVQPVGSPLSLECTVEGTSNPNLYWYRQAAGRGLQLLFYSVGIGQISSEVPQNLSASRPQDRQFILSSKKLLLSDSGFYLCAWSQGRTEAFFGQGTRLTVV.

The V and J genes are TRBV6-1 and TRBJ1-5; possible D gene TRBD1, 5 bases. The germline gives CDR1 MNHNS, CDR2 SASEGT. This CDR3 region has 13 residues. V lost 7 bases and J 9 bases, leaving 16 bases between the germline ends. The CDR3 reads CASTEVWGGPQHF. The CDR3 DNA reads TGTGCCAGCACCGAAGTATGGGGGGGGCCCCAGCATTTT.

The V and J genes are TRBV5-1 and TRBJ2-3, with D hard to call. The V and J ends lost 0 bases and 0 bases respectively, with 11 bases between them. CDR3 length: 16 amino acids. Germline V CDR1 and CDR2: SGHRS, YFSETQ. The DNA for the CDR3 is TGCGCCAGCAGCTTGGCAGGCCAGGTTAGCACAGATACGCAGTATTTT. It specifies CASSLAGQVSTDTQYF. The variable domain in full, completed from reference TRBV5-1 and TRBJ2-3, reads KAGVTQTPRYLIKTRGQQVTLSCSPISGHRSVSWYQQTPGQGLQFLFEYFSETQRNKGNFPGRFSGRQFSNSRSEMNVSTLELGDSALYLCASSLAGQVSTDTQYFGPGTRLTVL.

The CDR3 DNA is TGCGCCAGCAGCTTGGATGGGACAGTGGCAGAGACCCAGTACTTC. It translates to CASSLDGTVAETQYF. The chain couples TRBV5-1 to TRBJ2-5; TRBD1 matches at 7 bases. CDR1 is SGHRS and CDR2 is YFSETQ in the germline V gene. Trimming took 0 bases from V and 4 from J; bases not matched to a gene: 6. The CDR3 is 15 amino acids. The variable domain in full, completed from reference TRBV5-1 and TRBJ2-5, reads KAGVTQTPRYLIKTRGQQVTLSCSPISGHRSVSWYQQTPGQGLQFLFEYFSETQRNKGNFPGRFSGRQFSNSRSEMNVSTLELGDSALYLCASSLDGTVAETQYFGPGTRLLVL.

The CDR3: CASSPDTAYTITSAQQYF. The DNA for the CDR3 is TGTGCCAGTAGTCCAGACACGGCCTATACAATTACTTCGGCACAGCAGTACTTC. The gene calls are TRBV19 and TRBJ2-7, with D hard to call. Trimming shortened V by 5 bases and J by 8 bases, and 31 bases separated the two germline ends. Germline V CDR1 and CDR2: LNHDA, SQIVND (reference sequence). This CDR3 contains 18 residues.

V usage is TRBV11-2 and J usage is TRBJ2-2; 11 bases align to TRBD2. V was clipped by 5 bases and J by 6 bases; unmatched bases: 5. Looked up from germline, CDR1 is SGHAT and CDR2 is FQNNGV. The CDR3 is 15 residues long. Here the CDR3 reads CASSRGSGRAGELFF. DNA for the CDR3: TGTGCCAGCAGCCGGGGTAGCGGGAGGGCCGGGGAGCTGTTTTTT. The whole variable domain, filled in from reference TRBV11-2 and TRBJ2-2, reads EAGVAQSPRYKIIEKRQSVAFWCNPISGHATLYWYQQILGQGPKLLIQFQNNGVVDDSQLPKDRFSAERLKGVDSTLKIQPAKLEDSAVYLCASSRGSGRAGELFFGEGSRLTVL.

Regarding this clone: The junction shows a germline mismatch at one end, possibly a read error. The rearrangement links TRBV7-7 to TRBJ1-4, with a weak D call TRBD1 (5 bases). The V gene's germline CDR1 is SSHAT and CDR2 FNYEAQ (reference sequence). The CDR3 runs to 15 residues. The CDR3 DNA reads as TGTGCTAGCAGCTTAACAAGGGGCCCTAATGAAAAACTGTTTTTT. This sequence encodes CASSLTRGPNEKLFF.

The V call is TRBV10-3, the J call TRBJ2-3; D is unresolved. CDR1 and CDR2 from the germline V gene are ENHRY and SYGVKD. The CDR3 loop spans 15 amino acids. Trimming shortened V by 6 bases and J by 1 base, and 14 bases separated the two germline ends. CDR3 amino acids: CAISSTRLRTDTQYF. CDR3 nucleotides: TGTGCCATCAGCTCGACACGGCTCCGCACAGATACGCAGTATTTT.

As DNA, the CDR3 is TGTGCCAGCAGCGTTCTAGGACAGGGGGAGGAAAAACTGTTTTTT. Translation gives CASSVLGQGEEKLFF. V gene TRBV6-4 combines with J gene TRBJ1-4, with TRBD1 matching over 10 bases. Germline CDR1 reads MRHNA; CDR2 reads SNTAGT. The CDR3 spans 15 residues. The V segment lost 6 bases and the J segment 8 bases; nucleotides outside the gene matches: 9.

The V and J genes are TRBV5-4 and TRBJ2-2, with TRBD2 matching over 14 bases. The junction had 3 bases not matched to a gene; V was cut back by 4 bases and J by 1 base. The germline V gene encodes CDR1 SGHNT and CDR2 YYREEE (reference sequence). There are 17 residues in the CDR3. The CDR3 is CASSPGTSGRNTGELFF. The CDR3 DNA sequence: TGTGCCAGCAGCCCCGGGACTAGCGGGAGGAACACCGGGGAGCTGTTTTTT.

This clone came up once. The CDR3, as DNA: TGTGCCAGCAGTGAACTTCGGCGGGAGAGAACCGGGGAGCTGTTTTTT. Protein sequence: CASSELRRERTGELFF. The rearrangement joins TRBV6-1 to TRBJ2-2; 7 nucleotides align to TRBD2. The germline CDR1 and CDR2 sequences are MNHNS and SASEGT. The CDR3 runs to 16 residues. Trimming removed 2 bases from V and 5 bases from J; junction bases left unmatched: 8.

The CDR3 loop is CASSEQGTTYEQYF. CDR3 bases: TGTGCCAGCAGTGAACAGGGGACAACTTACGAGCAGTACTTC. The rearrangement links TRBV2 to TRBJ2-7; tentatively, D is TRBD1 (6 bases). CDR3 length: 14 residues. Germline CDR1 SNHLY, CDR2 FYNNEI. V gave up 2 bases and J gave up 4 bases, with 12 bases separating them.

The chain uses TRBV5-1 and TRBJ2-3; 7 nucleotides match TRBD1. The CDR3 totals 16 residues. The germline gives CDR1 SGHRS, CDR2 YFSETQ. Unmatched junction bases numbered 9, after V lost 1 base and J lost 4 bases. CDR3 in DNA: TGCGCCAGCAGCTTGACGACAGGGAACATCGCAGATACGCAGTATTTT. This codes for CASSLTTGNIADTQYF.